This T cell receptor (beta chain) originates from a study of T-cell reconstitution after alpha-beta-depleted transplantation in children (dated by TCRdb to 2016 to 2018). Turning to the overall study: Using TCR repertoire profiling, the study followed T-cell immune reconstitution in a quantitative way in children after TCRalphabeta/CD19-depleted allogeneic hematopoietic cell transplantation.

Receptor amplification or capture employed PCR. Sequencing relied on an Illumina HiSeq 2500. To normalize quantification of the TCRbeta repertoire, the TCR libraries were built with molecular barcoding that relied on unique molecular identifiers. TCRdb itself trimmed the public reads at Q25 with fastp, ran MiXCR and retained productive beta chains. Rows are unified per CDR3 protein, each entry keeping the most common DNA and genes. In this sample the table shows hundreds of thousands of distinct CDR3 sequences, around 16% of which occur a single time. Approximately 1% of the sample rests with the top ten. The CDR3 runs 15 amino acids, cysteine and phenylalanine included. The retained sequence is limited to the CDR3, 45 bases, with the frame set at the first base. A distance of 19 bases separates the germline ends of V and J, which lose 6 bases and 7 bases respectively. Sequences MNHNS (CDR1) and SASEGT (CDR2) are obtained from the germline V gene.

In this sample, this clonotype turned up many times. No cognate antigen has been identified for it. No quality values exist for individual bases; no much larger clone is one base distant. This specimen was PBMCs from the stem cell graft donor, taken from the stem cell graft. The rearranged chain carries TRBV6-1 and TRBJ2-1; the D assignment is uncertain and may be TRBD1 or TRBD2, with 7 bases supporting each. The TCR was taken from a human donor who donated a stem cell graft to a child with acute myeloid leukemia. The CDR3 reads CASSLRDSGTNEQFF. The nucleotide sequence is TGTGCCAGCAGCCTCCGGGACAGCGGGACGAATGAGCAGTTCTTC.